A single sample gave rise to the 26 T cell receptor beta chains below, sequenced in a study of shared clonotypes between healthy human individuals. Naive-designated CD8 cells lacked CD45RO, were positively enriched for CCR7, and omitted terminally differentiated effector memory CD45RA+ cells. Produced via immunoSEQ multiplex PCR; TCRdb's table is partial and in-frame only. The table has nearly 2 million clones, roughly 94% seen once. The sample comprised naive CD8+ T cells sorted from blood. The receptors here all came from a man aged 18-30 years in good health.

This chain joins TRBV27 and TRBJ2-7; 7 positions match TRBD2. The CDR3 consists of 14 residues. V trimming: 8 bases; J trimming: 3 bases; junction bases outside the gene matches: 10. Germline CDR1 and CDR2: MNHEY and SMNVEV (reference sequence). The DNA of the CDR3 is TGTGCCAGCGATTCCTCTGGGGGGGGCTACGAGCAGTACTTC. Translated, it gives CASDSSGGGYEQYF.

This clone was counted once. The genes are TRBV27 and TRBJ2-1; 8 nucleotides align to TRBD1. Germline CDR1 is MNHEY and CDR2 is SMNVEV (reference sequence). The V segment lost 8 bases and the J segment 2 bases; nucleotides outside the gene matches: 8. CDR3 length equals 15 residues. The CDR3 DNA sequence: TGTGCCAGCGGAGGACAGGGAAAAACCTACAATGAGCAGTTCTTC. It yields the protein CASGGQGKTYNEQFF.

The chain employs TRBV5-6 and TRBJ2-1, with D perhaps matching TRBD1 (5 bases). The V gene lost 3 bases and the J gene lost 8 bases, with 21 bases spanning the gap. The CDR3 has 16 residues. The germline V gene has CDR1 SGHDT and CDR2 YYEEEE. Here the CDR3 reads CASSSDVGVVGYEQFF. The CDR3 DNA reads as TGTGCCAGCAGCTCGGACGTAGGGGTAGTGGGCTATGAGCAGTTCTTC.

J is TRBJ2-1 and V is TRBV4-1; the match to TRBD2 covers 11 bases. The CDR3 sequence is 17 residues long. V shed 1 base, J shed 4 bases, and the junction held 6 bases outside the gene matches. CDR1 is MGHRA and CDR2 is YSYEKL in the germline V gene. The CDR3 region has the DNA TGCGCCAGCAGCCAAGGACCGGGACTAGCGGCATACAATGAGCAGTTCTTC. This sequence encodes CASSQGPGLAAYNEQFF.

CDR3 sequence (DNA): TGTGCCAGCAGCAATCGGGGTCGGATTCTGCGGGAGCAGTACTTC. Translated, it gives CASSNRGRILREQYF. The V call is TRBV21-1, the J call TRBJ2-7; the D call in the table, TRBD2, was not verified against the DNA. TRBV21-1 is recorded as a pseudogene. The CDR3 runs 15 residues.

This chain connects TRBV6-5 to TRBJ2-7, with D maybe TRBD1 (6 bases). V was shortened by 0 bases and J by 5 bases, with 11 bases between the two germline ends. Germline CDR1 reads MNHEY; CDR2 reads SVGAGI. The CDR3 sequence is 14 residues long. The CDR3 nucleotides are TGTGCCAGCAGTTACTCCGACAGGATCCACGAGCAGTACTTC. As protein: CASSYSDRIHEQYF.

CDR3 protein: CASRTGTEGEKLFF. The DNA for the CDR3 is TGTGCCAGCAGAACCGGGACAGAGGGTGAAAAACTGTTTTTT. V and J are TRBV28 and TRBJ1-4; 7 bases align to TRBD1. This CDR3 comprises 14 residues. The germline V gene has CDR1 MDHEN and CDR2 SYDVKM. Germline trimming cut 6 bases from V and 7 bases from J; bases unmatched to any gene: 8.

The rearrangement uses TRBV6-5 and TRBJ2-7; D is uncertain. Trimming removed 5 bases from V and 3 bases from J, with 8 bases in between. In germline, CDR1 is MNHEY, CDR2 SVGAGI. This CDR3 has 12 residues. CDR3: CASSANSYEQYF. The CDR3 region has the DNA TGTGCCAGCAGTGCTAACAGCTACGAGCAGTACTTC.

This chain links TRBV30 with TRBJ1-1; D gene unclear. In germline, CDR1 is GTSNPN, CDR2 SVGIG (reference sequence). This CDR3 is built from 13 residues. The V end lost 0 bases, the J end lost 6 bases, and 11 bases lay between the germline ends. The CDR3 nucleotides are TGTGCCTGGAGTGTAGTGGGTAACGCTGAAGCTTTCTTT. It specifies CAWSVVGNAEAFF.

This clone was seen a single time. In the same sample, other DNA sequences code for this CDR3. The chain is built from TRBV2 and TRBJ2-7; D uncertain. Per germline, CDR1 SNHLY and CDR2 FYNNEI. The CDR3 runs to 13 residues. The V end was cut by 2 bases, the J end by 1 base, with 6 bases between. The CDR3: CASSELQSYEQYF. The CDR3 DNA reads TGTGCCAGCAGTGAACTACAGTCCTACGAGCAGTACTTC.

This chain uses TRBV7-9 with TRBJ2-7, with D possibly being TRBD1 (6 bases). Germline lookup yields CDR1 SEHNR and CDR2 FQNEAQ (reference sequence). CDR3 length: 16 residues. The V gene lost 5 bases and the J gene lost 2 bases, with 19 bases spanning the gap. The CDR3 spells CASSLVGGFSTYEQYF. The CDR3 coding sequence is TGTGCCAGCAGCCTAGTTGGGGGCTTTTCTACCTACGAGCAGTACTTC.

The V gene is TRBV2, the J gene TRBJ2-7, with 9 bases aligning to TRBD2. With V trimmed by 3 bases and J by 9 bases, 3 bases remained unmatched. CDR1 and CDR2 (germline): SNHLY, FYNNEI. The CDR3 has 12 amino acids. CDR3 nucleotide sequence: TGTGCCAGCAGTGAGTTTAGCGGGAGGCAGTACTTC. Encoded protein: CASSEFSGRQYF.

J is TRBJ2-2 and V is TRBV15; D assignment may be TRBD1 or TRBD2 (5 bases each). The CDR3 extends over 18 amino acids. V was cut by 2 bases and J by 2 bases, with 18 bases left in between. Germline values: CDR1 LNHNV, CDR2 YYDKDF (reference sequence). CDR3 nucleotides: TGTGCCACCAGCAGATCCCTTCCGGAGAGGGGAAACACCGGGGAGCTGTTTTTT. Encoded protein: CATSRSLPERGNTGELFF.

CDR3 sequence reads: CASRRDRSPIGTEAFF. The CDR3, as DNA: TGCGCCAGCAGACGGGACAGGTCTCCTATAGGGACTGAAGCTTTCTTT. The chain is built from TRBV5-1 and TRBJ1-1; TRBD1 aligns across 8 bases. V was clipped by 5 bases and J by 5 bases; unmatched bases: 14. The germline V gene has CDR1 SGHRS and CDR2 YFSETQ. The CDR3 runs to 16 residues.

V and J are TRBV5-4 and TRBJ2-7; D is ambiguous. CDR1 is SGHNT, CDR2 YYREEE, per germline (reference sequence). The CDR3 covers 14 residues. Trimming shortened V by 2 bases and J by 7 bases, and 16 bases separated the two germline ends. The CDR3 DNA follows: TGTGCCAGCAGCTTTCTAGAAACCGTACAAGAGCAGTACTTC. It encodes CASSFLETVQEQYF.

This clone was picked up one time. The chain uses TRBV30 and TRBJ2-7; D is perhaps TRBD2 (6 bases). Trimming pared 2 bases from V and 3 bases from J, leaving 11 bases between. CDR3 size: 13 residues. Germline CDR1 is GTSNPN and CDR2 is SVGIG (reference sequence). CDR3 DNA sequence: TGTGCCTGGAGTTACGGGGGAGTCTACGAGCAGTACTTC. It is translated as CAWSYGGVYEQYF.

This chain uses TRBV2 with TRBJ2-7; 7 bases are a match to TRBD1. CDR1 is SNHLY and CDR2 is FYNNEI in the germline V gene. The CDR3 contains 16 residues. V dropped 8 bases and J dropped 3; count of bases not matched to a gene: 16. In nucleotides, the CDR3 is TGTGCCAGCCGGGACAGCTTAAATTTTTTTTTCTACGAGCAGTACTTC. It yields the protein CASRDSLNFFFYEQYF. Together with reference TRBV2 and TRBJ2-7, the CDR3 gives the full variable domain: EPEVTQTPSHQVTQMGQEVILRCVPISNHLYFYWYRQILGQKVEFLVSFYNNEISEKSEIFDDQFSVERPDGSNFTLKIRSTKLEDSAMYFCASRDSLNFFFYEQYFGPGTRLTVT.

This clone was detected only once. The V gene is TRBV14, the J gene TRBJ1-6; D not resolved. This CDR3 comprises 16 residues. V lost 0 bases and J 2 bases, leaving 8 bases between the germline ends. The V gene's germline CDR1 is SGHDN and CDR2 FVKESK. The CDR3 sequence: CASSQEPPAYNSPLHF. CDR3 sequence (DNA): TGTGCCAGCAGCCAAGAACCCCCCGCCTATAATTCACCCCTCCACTTT.

A single count supports this clone. The genes are TRBV11-2 and TRBJ1-2; D possibly corresponds to TRBD1 (5 bases). CDR1 is SGHAT and CDR2 is FQNNGV in the germline V gene. The CDR3 sequence is 16 residues long. The V end lost 0 bases, the J end lost 5 bases, and 16 bases lay between the germline ends. The DNA of the CDR3 is TGTGCCAGCAGCTTAGATCTATTGGGACCATCTTATGGCTACACCTTC. Encoded protein: CASSLDLLGPSYGYTF.

V and J are TRBV12-5 and TRBJ2-2, with D possibly called TRBD1 or TRBD2 (6 bases each). This CDR3 contains 16 residues. The germline gives CDR1 LGHNT, CDR2 FRNRAP. The CDR3 loop is CESPGATISNTGELFF. DNA of the CDR3: TGTGAATCACCGGGGGCCACTATTTCGAACACCGGGGAGCTGTTTTTT.

The V and J genes are TRBV15 and TRBJ1-1; 8 bases align to TRBD1. CDR3 size: 15 residues. Trimming took 5 bases from V and 2 from J; bases not matched to a gene: 7. Germline V gives CDR1 LNHNV, CDR2 YYDKDF (reference sequence). The chain's CDR3 is CATSPRTGLNTEAFF. The CDR3 DNA reads TGTGCCACCAGCCCACGGACAGGGCTAAACACTGAAGCTTTCTTT.

With respect to this clone: In the same sample, other DNA sequences code for this CDR3. The chain is built from TRBV2 and TRBJ2-7; D is ambiguous. The CDR3 extends over 14 amino acids. Germline-derived CDR1 and CDR2 are SNHLY and FYNNEI. Trimming stripped 0 bases from V and 3 bases from J, with 9 bases between. CDR3 DNA: TGTGCCAGCAGTGAAGCAGGACGTTTCTACGAGCAGTACTTC. It is translated as CASSEAGRFYEQYF.

As for this clone: Other DNA sequences of this sample code for an identical CDR3. The V and J genes are TRBV4-1 and TRBJ2-7, with TRBD1 matching over 7 bases. This CDR3 contains 15 residues. J was trimmed by 4 bases and V by 0 bases; bases with no gene match: 6. From germline, CDR1 is MGHRA and CDR2 YSYEKL. CDR3 residues: CASSQEKQGSYEQYF. In DNA, the CDR3 is TGCGCCAGCAGCCAAGAGAAACAGGGGTCGTACGAGCAGTACTTC.

The DNA for the CDR3 is TGTGCCATCAGTGAAGCGGGAGGGTACAATGAGCAGTTCTTC. Encoded protein: CAISEAGGYNEQFF. The gene calls are TRBV10-3 and TRBJ2-1; TRBD2 agrees at 10 bases. The V gene end was trimmed by 3 bases and the J gene end by 4 bases; junction bases not matched to a gene: 0. Germline assignment: CDR1 ENHRY and CDR2 SYGVKD. CDR3 length: 14 amino acids.

The V gene is TRBV2, the J gene TRBJ2-7; no firm D call. The CDR3 extends over 14 amino acids. From germline, CDR1 is SNHLY and CDR2 FYNNEI. Trimming cost V 10 bases and J 2 bases, with 18 bases left between them. In DNA, the CDR3 is TGTGCCAACCAAATAGGAAAAGCTCCCTACGAGCAGTACTTC. This encodes CANQIGKAPYEQYF.

The V and J genes are TRBV27 and TRBJ2-3; D is perhaps TRBD1 (6 bases). Germline lookup yields CDR1 MNHEY and CDR2 SMNVEV (reference sequence). V lost 4 bases and J lost 0, with 20 bases in between. The CDR3 is made up of 18 amino acids. CDR3 DNA sequence: TGTGCCAGCAGTTCCATGCTCCCGCAGGGGCCTAGCACAGATACGCAGTATTTT. Translation: CASSSMLPQGPSTDTQYF.